The 15 T cell receptor beta chains presented below share a single source sample, sequenced in a study of blood T cells in healthy people across ages. The authors ran a second PCR of about 7 to 11 cycles using a sample-barcoded 5' primer and a J-beta primer mix. TCRdb re-called the 5' RACE reads with MiXCR, one entry per CDR3 protein. The data contain around 990,000 distinct CDR3 sequences, 30% to 40% of them singletons. The sequencing sample was made of blood. These TCRs come from a man aged 18 to 29 in good health.

The chain is built from TRBV20-1 and TRBJ2-7; 9 nucleotides align to TRBD2. V lost 5 bases to trimming and J lost 2 bases; unmatched junction nucleotides: 4. Germline lookup yields CDR1 DFQATT and CDR2 SNEGSKA (reference sequence). CDR3 size: 13 residues. CDR3 in amino acids: CSAGPSGAYEQYF. CDR3 nucleotides: TGCAGTGCTGGACCTAGCGGGGCCTACGAGCAGTACTTC.

In this sample, this clonotype turned up once. The V gene is TRBV20-1, the J gene TRBJ2-3; 11 bases align to TRBD2. The CDR3 has 17 amino acids. The V gene's germline CDR1 is DFQATT and CDR2 SNEGSKA (reference sequence). The V gene end was trimmed by 3 bases and the J gene end by 4 bases; junction bases not matched to a gene: 12. The DNA for the CDR3 is TGCAGTGCTAGCCGATATAGCGGGAGGGCTGAATCAGATACGCAGTATTTT. This codes for CSASRYSGRAESDTQYF.

The chain couples TRBV20-1 to TRBJ2-1; TRBD2 agrees at 14 bases. This CDR3 region has 15 residues. Germline loops: CDR1 DFQATT, CDR2 SNEGSKA (reference sequence). V lost 5 bases and J lost 4; bases outside the gene matches: 4. The CDR3 here is CSAQRTSGGYNEQFF. In DNA form, the CDR3 reads TGCAGTGCTCAACGGACTAGCGGGGGGTACAATGAGCAGTTCTTC.

The chain has TRBV30 and TRBJ2-4, with D tentatively TRBD2 (6 bases). This CDR3 has 17 amino acids. V lost 2 bases, J lost 6 bases, and 23 bases lay in between. Germline lookup yields CDR1 GTSNPN and CDR2 SVGIG (reference sequence). The CDR3 here is CAWSLEGWVLAGNIQYF. CDR3 sequence (DNA): TGTGCCTGGAGTTTGGAGGGGTGGGTCCTAGCCGGAAACATTCAGTACTTC.

Points on this clonotype: The junction does not match germline at one end; this may be a read error. The chain couples TRBV7-9 to TRBJ2-1; no reliable D call. This CDR3 contains 14 residues. Looked up from germline, CDR1 is SEHNR and CDR2 is FQNEAQ (reference sequence). The CDR3 loop reads CASSLAVAYNERFF. The CDR3 DNA sequence: TGTGCCAGCAGCTTAGCGGTCGCCTACAATGAGCGGTTCTTC. The variable domain in full, completed from reference TRBV7-9 and TRBJ2-1, reads DTGVSQNPRHKITKRGQNVTFRCDPISEHNRLYWYRQTLGQGPEFLTYFQNEAQLEKSRLLSDRFSAERPKGSFSTLEIQRTEQGDSAMYLCASSLAVAYNERFFGPGTRLTVL.

A few counts support this clonotype. The rearrangement joins TRBV28 to TRBJ1-4; maybe TRBD1 (5 bases). Trimming took 2 bases from V and 4 from J, leaving 8 bases between them. The CDR3 is made up of 14 amino acids. Germline-derived CDR1 and CDR2 are MDHEN and SYDVKM. The chain's CDR3 is CASSLLQDNEKLFF. The CDR3 DNA reads as TGTGCCAGCAGTTTACTACAGGATAATGAAAAACTGTTTTTT.

This clonotype was detected only a few times. The V gene is TRBV12-3 or TRBV12-4, the J gene TRBJ1-2; D is ambiguous. V was shortened by 2 bases and J by 7 bases, with 5 bases between the two germline ends. The CDR3 consists of 11 residues. Written as DNA, the CDR3 is TGTGCCAGCAGTTTATTTCTTGGCTACACCTTC. Residues: CASSLFLGYTF.

This clonotype was recorded a few times. CDR3 sequence reads: CASSFQVETQYF. In nucleotides, the CDR3 is TGTGCCAGCAGCTTTCAGGTGGAGACCCAGTACTTC. The gene calls are TRBV7-9 and TRBJ2-5, with unresolved D. The CDR3 loop spans 12 amino acids. The V gene lost 3 bases and the J gene lost 5 bases, with 7 bases spanning the gap. The germline gives CDR1 SEHNR, CDR2 FQNEAQ (reference sequence).

This clonotype turned up a few times. The J gene is TRBJ2-7, the V gene TRBV7-9; 7 bases line up with TRBD1. The germline V gene has CDR1 SEHNR and CDR2 FQNEAQ (reference sequence). CDR3 size: 14 residues. V shed 4 bases and J 7 bases; nucleotides not matched to a gene: 10. CDR3 residues: CASSWGQSYNEQYF. CDR3 nucleotide sequence: TGTGCCAGCAGCTGGGGACAGAGCTACAATGAGCAGTACTTC.

This clonotype was detected ten times or more. The chain combines TRBV3-1 with TRBJ1-2, with 8 bases matching TRBD1. The CDR3 contains 14 residues. Losses at the gene ends were 0 bases for V and 13 bases for J; bases not matched to a gene: 10. Germline CDR1 and CDR2: LGHDT and YNNKEL (reference sequence). CDR3 in amino acids: CASSQDGAGGAGTF. The CDR3 DNA reads as TGTGCCAGCAGCCAAGATGGGGCAGGGGGCGCGGGCACCTTC.

This clonotype has more than one count but fewer than ten. The chain couples TRBV7-9 to TRBJ1-1; D gene ambiguous. This CDR3 is built from 15 residues. Trimming shortened V by 2 bases and J by 0 bases, and 10 bases separated the two germline ends. CDR1 and CDR2 (germline): SEHNR, FQNEAQ (reference sequence). The CDR3 is CASSLNAELNTEAFF. CDR3 coding DNA: TGTGCCAGCAGCTTAAACGCGGAGCTGAACACTGAAGCTTTCTTT.

This chain links TRBV10-3 with TRBJ2-3, with D tentatively TRBD2 (7 bases). Germline-derived CDR1 and CDR2 are ENHRY and SYGVKD. This CDR3 has 17 amino acids. V was pared by 3 bases and J by 8 bases, with 24 bases between. CDR3 residues: CAISDPRRGGFAGTQYF. CDR3 in DNA: TGTGCCATCAGTGACCCTCGGAGGGGGGGCTTTGCAGGTACGCAGTATTTT.

With regard to this clonotype: Just one base apart from a much larger clone, this may be a read error. The J gene is TRBJ2-7, the V gene TRBV20-1, with D tentatively TRBD1 or TRBD2 (6 bases each). The J call may be incorrect, as the DNA end agrees better with TRBJ2-5. The CDR3 consists of 17 residues. Germline V gene sequence: CDR1 DFQATT, CDR2 SNEGSKA (reference sequence). The CDR3 spells CSARSGWGAGFGETQYF. CDR3 nucleotides: TGCAGTGCTAGATCAGGCTGGGGGGCCGGTTTTGGGGAGACCCAGTACTTC.

This clonotype was detected only a few times. The chain uses TRBV28 and TRBJ1-1; D is uncertain. Germline loops: CDR1 MDHEN, CDR2 SYDVKM. The CDR3 length is 15 residues. The V and J ends lost 6 bases and 6 bases respectively, with 20 bases between them. The CDR3 coding sequence is TGTGCCAGCAGATCGGGAAGAGGAAGATGGGCTGAAGCTTTCTTT. Residues: CASRSGRGRWAEAFF.

The chain combines TRBV29-1 with TRBJ2-1; 7 positions agree with TRBD1. From germline, CDR1 is SQVTM and CDR2 ANQGSEA. V was clipped by 8 bases and J by 6 bases; unmatched bases: 19. The CDR3 totals 16 residues. CDR3 in amino acids: CSSLSPFGDSANEQFF. The CDR3 nucleotides read TGCAGCTCCCTTTCCCCTTTTGGGGACAGCGCCAATGAGCAGTTCTTC.